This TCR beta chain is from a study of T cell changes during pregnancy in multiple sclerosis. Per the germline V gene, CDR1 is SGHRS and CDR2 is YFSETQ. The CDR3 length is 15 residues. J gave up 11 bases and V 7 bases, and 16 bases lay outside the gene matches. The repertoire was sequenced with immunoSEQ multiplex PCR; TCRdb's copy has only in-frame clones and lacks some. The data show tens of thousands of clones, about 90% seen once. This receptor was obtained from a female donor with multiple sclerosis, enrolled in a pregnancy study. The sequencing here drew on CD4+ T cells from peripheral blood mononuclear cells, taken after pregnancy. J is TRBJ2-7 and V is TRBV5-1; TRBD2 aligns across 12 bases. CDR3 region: CASRGAVLAGGREYF. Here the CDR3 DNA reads TGCGCCAGCCGAGGCGCGGTACTAGCGGGAGGTAGGGAGTACTTC.